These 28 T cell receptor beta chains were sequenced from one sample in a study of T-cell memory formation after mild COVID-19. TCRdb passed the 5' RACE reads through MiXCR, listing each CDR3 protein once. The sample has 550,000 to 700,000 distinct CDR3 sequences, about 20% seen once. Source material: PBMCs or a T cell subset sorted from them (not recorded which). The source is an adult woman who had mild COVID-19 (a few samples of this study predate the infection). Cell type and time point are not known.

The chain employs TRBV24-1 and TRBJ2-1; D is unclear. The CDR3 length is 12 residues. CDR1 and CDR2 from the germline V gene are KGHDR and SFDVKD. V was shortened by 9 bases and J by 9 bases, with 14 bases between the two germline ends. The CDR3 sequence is CATSGETAEQFF. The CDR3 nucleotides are TGTGCCACCTCTGGGGAAACCGCTGAGCAGTTCTTC.

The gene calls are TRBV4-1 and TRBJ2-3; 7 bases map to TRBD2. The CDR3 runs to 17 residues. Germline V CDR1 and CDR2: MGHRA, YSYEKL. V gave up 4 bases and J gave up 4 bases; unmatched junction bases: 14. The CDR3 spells CASSPAETSVGSDTQYF. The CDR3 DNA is TGCGCCAGCAGCCCCGCCGAAACTAGCGTGGGGTCAGATACGCAGTATTTT.

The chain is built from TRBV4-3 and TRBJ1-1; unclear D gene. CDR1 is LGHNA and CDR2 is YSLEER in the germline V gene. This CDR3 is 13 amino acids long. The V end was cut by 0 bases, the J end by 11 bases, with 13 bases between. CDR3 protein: CASSQDSPTKAFF. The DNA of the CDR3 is TGCGCCAGCAGCCAAGATTCCCCGACAAAGGCTTTCTTT.

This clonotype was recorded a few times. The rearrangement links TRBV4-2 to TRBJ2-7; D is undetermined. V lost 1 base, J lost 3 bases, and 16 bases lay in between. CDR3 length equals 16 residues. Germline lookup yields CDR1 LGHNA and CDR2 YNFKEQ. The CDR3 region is CASSQGGLGSDYEQYF. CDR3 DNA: TGTGCCAGCAGCCAAGGGGGTCTAGGGTCCGACTACGAGCAGTACTTC.

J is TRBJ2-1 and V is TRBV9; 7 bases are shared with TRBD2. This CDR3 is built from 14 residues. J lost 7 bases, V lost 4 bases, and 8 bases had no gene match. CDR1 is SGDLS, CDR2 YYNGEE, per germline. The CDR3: CASSQGTISNEQFF. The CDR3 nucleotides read TGTGCCAGCAGCCAAGGGACTATTTCGAATGAGCAGTTCTTC.

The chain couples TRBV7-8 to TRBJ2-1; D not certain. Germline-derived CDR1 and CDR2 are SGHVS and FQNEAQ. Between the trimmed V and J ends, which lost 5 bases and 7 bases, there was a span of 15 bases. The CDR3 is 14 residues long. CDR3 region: CASSLPRLPNEQFF. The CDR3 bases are TGTGCCAGCAGCCTACCTAGGCTGCCGAATGAGCAGTTCTTC.

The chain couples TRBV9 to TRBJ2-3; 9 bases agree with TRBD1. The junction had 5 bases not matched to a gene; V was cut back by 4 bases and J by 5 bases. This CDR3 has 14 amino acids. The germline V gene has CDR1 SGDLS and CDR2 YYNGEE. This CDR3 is CASSHPDRGDTQYF. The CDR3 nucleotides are TGTGCCAGCAGCCATCCGGACAGGGGAGATACGCAGTATTTT.

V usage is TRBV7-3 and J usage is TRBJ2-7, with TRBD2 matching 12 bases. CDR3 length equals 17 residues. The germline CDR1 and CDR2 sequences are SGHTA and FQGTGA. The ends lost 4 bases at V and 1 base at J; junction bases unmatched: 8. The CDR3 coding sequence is TGTGCCAGCAGCTCCGGACTAGCGGGATGGAATTCCTACGAGCAGTACTTC. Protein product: CASSSGLAGWNSYEQYF.

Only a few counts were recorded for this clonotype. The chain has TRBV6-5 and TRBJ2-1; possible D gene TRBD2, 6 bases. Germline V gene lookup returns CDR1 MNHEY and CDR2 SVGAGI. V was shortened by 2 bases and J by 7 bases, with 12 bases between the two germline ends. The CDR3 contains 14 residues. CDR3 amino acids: CASSYGGNSNEQFF. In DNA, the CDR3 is TGTGCCAGCAGTTACGGCGGGAATTCAAATGAGCAGTTCTTC.

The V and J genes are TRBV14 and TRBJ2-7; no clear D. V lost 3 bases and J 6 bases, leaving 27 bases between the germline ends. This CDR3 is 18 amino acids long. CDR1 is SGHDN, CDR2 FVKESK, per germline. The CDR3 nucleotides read TGTGCCAGCAGCCATAGATCTCAGACCAGACCCCCATCGTCCGAGCAGTACTTC. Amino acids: CASSHRSQTRPPSSEQYF.

The CDR3 DNA sequence: TGTGCCAGCAGCCAGTCCCGGGACAGGGGGCGAGTTACTGAAGCTTTCTTT. Residues: CASSQSRDRGRVTEAFF. This chain links TRBV3-1 with TRBJ1-1, with 12 bases matching TRBD1. The V segment lost 3 bases and the J segment 5 bases; nucleotides outside the gene matches: 10. From germline, CDR1 is LGHDT and CDR2 YNNKEL (reference sequence). The CDR3 consists of 17 residues. Looking up the rest from reference TRBV3-1 and TRBJ1-1 gives the full variable domain: DTAVSQTPKYLVTQMGNDKSIKCEQNLGHDTMYWYKQDSKKFLKIMFSYNNKELIINETVPNRFSPKSPDKAHLNLHINSLELGDSAVYFCASSQSRDRGRVTEAFFGQGTRLTVV.

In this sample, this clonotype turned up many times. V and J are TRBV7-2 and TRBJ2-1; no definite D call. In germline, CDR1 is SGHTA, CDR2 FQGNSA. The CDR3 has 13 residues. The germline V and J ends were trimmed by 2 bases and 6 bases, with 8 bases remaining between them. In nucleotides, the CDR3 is TGTGCCAGCAGCTTAACGAGTCCCAATGAGCAGTTCTTC. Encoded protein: CASSLTSPNEQFF.

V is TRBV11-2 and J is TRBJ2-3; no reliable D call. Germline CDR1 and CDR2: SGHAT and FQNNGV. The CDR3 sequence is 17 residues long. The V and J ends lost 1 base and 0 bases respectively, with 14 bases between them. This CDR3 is CASSLAWTLLSTDTQYF. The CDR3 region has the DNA TGTGCCAGCAGCTTAGCTTGGACCCTCCTTAGCACAGATACGCAGTATTTT.

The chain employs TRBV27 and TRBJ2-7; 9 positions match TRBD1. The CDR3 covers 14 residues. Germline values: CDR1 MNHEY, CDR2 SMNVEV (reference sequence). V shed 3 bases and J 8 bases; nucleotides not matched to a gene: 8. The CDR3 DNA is TGTGCCAGCAGTTTGAGCCGAGGACAGGGGAAGCAGTACTTC. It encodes CASSLSRGQGKQYF.

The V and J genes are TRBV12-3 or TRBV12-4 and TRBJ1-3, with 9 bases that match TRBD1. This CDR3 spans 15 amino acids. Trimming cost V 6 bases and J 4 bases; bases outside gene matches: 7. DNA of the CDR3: TGTGCCAGCAGCCCTCCCGGGACAGGGGGAAACACCATATATTTT. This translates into CASSPPGTGGNTIYF.

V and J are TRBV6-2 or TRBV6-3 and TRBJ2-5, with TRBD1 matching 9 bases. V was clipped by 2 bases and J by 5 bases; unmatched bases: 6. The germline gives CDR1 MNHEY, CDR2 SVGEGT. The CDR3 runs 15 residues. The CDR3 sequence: CASSYPETGGETQYF. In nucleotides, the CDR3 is TGTGCCAGCAGTTACCCGGAGACAGGGGGGGAGACCCAGTACTTC.

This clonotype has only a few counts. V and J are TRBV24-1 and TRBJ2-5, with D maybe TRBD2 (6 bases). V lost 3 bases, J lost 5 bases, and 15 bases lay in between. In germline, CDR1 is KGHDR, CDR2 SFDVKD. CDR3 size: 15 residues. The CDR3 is CATSDPSGVVETQYF. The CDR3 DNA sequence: TGTGCCACCAGTGATCCCTCGGGGGTCGTGGAGACCCAGTACTTC.

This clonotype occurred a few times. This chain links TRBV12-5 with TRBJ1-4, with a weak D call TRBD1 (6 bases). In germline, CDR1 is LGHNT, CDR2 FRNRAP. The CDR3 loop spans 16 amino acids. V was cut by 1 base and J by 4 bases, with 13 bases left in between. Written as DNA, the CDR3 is TGTGCTAGTGGTTTGGCCCGAGGGGGGCATAATGAAAAACTGTTTTTT. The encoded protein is CASGLARGGHNEKLFF.

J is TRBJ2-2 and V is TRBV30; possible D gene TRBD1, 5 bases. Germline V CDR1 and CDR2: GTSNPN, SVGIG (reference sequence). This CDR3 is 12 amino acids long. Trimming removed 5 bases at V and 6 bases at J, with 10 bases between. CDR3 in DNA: TGTGCCTGGGATCAGGGCCCCGGGGAGCTGTTTTTT. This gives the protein CAWDQGPGELFF.

The CDR3 DNA sequence: TGTGCCACCCGAGGGAGCTCCTACAATGAGCAGTTCTTC. Protein product: CATRGSSYNEQFF. This rearrangement joins TRBV19 to TRBJ2-1; a weak D match, TRBD2 (5 bases). Per the germline V gene, CDR1 is LNHDA and CDR2 is SQIVND (reference sequence). The CDR3 has 13 amino acids. The V and J ends lost 10 bases and 0 bases respectively, with 10 bases between them.

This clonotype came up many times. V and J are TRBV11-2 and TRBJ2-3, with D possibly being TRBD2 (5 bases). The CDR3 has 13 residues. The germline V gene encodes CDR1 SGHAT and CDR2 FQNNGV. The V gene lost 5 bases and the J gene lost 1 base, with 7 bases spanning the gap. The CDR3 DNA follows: TGTGCCAGCAGCCAGAGGGGCACAGATACGCAGTATTTT. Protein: CASSQRGTDTQYF.

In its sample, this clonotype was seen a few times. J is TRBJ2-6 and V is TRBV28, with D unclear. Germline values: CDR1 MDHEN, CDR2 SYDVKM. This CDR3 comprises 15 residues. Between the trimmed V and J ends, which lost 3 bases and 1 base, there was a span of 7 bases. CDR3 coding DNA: TGTGCCAGCAGTTTGCTCTGGTCTGGGGCCAACGTCCTGACTTTC. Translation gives CASSLLWSGANVLTF. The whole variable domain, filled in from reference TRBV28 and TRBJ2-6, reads DVKVTQSSRYLVKRTGEKVFLECVQDMDHENMFWYRQDPGLGLRLIYFSYDVKMKEKGDIPEGYSVSREKKERFSLILESASTNQTSMYLCASSLLWSGANVLTFGAGSRLTVL.

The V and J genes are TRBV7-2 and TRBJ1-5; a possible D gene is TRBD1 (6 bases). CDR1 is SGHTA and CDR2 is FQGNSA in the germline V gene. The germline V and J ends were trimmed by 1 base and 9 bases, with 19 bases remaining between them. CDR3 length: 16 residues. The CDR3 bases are TGTGCCAGCAGCTTAGAGGCGAGGGGGGGCCTTGGGCCCCAGCATTTT. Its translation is CASSLEARGGLGPQHF. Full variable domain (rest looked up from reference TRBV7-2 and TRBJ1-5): GAGVSQSPSNKVTEKGKDVELRCDPISGHTALYWYRQSLGQGLEFLIYFQGNSAPDKSGLPSDRFSAERTGGSVSTLTIQRTQQEDSAVYLCASSLEARGGLGPQHFGDGTRLSIL.

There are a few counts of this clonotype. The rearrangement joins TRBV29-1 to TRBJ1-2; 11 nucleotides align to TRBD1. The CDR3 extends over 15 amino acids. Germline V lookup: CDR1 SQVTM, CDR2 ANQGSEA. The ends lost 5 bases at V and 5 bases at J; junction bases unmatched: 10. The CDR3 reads CSVLDTGTGGYGYTF. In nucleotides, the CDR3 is TGCAGCGTTTTGGACACCGGGACAGGGGGATATGGCTACACCTTC.

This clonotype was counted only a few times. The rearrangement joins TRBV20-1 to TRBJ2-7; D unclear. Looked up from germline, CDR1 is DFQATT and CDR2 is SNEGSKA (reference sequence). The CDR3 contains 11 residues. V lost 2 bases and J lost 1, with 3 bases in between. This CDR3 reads CSARLSYEQYF. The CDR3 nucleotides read TGCAGTGCTAGACTTTCCTACGAGCAGTACTTC.

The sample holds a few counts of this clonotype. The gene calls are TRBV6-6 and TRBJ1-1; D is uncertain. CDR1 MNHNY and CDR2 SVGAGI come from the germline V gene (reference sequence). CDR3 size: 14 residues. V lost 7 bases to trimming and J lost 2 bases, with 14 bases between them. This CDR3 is CASMQLILNTEAFF. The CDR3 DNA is TGTGCCAGCATGCAGCTTATCTTAAACACTGAAGCTTTCTTT.

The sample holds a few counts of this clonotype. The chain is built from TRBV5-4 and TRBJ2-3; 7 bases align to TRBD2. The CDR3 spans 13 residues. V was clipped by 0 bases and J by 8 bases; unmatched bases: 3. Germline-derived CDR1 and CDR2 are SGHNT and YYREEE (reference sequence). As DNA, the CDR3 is TGTGCCAGCAGCTTGGCCGGGAGGAGTACGCAGTATTTT. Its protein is CASSLAGRSTQYF. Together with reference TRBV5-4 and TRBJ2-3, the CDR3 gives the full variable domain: ETGVTQSPTHLIKTRGQQVTLRCSSQSGHNTVSWYQQALGQGPQFIFQYYREEENGRGNFPPRFSGLQFPNYSSELNVNALELDDSALYLCASSLAGRSTQYFGPGTRLTVL.

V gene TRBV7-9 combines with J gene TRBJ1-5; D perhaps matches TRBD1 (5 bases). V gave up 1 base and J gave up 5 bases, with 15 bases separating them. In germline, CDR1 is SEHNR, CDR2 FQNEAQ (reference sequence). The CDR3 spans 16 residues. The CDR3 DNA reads TGTGCCAGCAGCTTAGGCGGGACTCAATTCGATCAGCCCCAGCATTTT. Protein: CASSLGGTQFDQPQHF.